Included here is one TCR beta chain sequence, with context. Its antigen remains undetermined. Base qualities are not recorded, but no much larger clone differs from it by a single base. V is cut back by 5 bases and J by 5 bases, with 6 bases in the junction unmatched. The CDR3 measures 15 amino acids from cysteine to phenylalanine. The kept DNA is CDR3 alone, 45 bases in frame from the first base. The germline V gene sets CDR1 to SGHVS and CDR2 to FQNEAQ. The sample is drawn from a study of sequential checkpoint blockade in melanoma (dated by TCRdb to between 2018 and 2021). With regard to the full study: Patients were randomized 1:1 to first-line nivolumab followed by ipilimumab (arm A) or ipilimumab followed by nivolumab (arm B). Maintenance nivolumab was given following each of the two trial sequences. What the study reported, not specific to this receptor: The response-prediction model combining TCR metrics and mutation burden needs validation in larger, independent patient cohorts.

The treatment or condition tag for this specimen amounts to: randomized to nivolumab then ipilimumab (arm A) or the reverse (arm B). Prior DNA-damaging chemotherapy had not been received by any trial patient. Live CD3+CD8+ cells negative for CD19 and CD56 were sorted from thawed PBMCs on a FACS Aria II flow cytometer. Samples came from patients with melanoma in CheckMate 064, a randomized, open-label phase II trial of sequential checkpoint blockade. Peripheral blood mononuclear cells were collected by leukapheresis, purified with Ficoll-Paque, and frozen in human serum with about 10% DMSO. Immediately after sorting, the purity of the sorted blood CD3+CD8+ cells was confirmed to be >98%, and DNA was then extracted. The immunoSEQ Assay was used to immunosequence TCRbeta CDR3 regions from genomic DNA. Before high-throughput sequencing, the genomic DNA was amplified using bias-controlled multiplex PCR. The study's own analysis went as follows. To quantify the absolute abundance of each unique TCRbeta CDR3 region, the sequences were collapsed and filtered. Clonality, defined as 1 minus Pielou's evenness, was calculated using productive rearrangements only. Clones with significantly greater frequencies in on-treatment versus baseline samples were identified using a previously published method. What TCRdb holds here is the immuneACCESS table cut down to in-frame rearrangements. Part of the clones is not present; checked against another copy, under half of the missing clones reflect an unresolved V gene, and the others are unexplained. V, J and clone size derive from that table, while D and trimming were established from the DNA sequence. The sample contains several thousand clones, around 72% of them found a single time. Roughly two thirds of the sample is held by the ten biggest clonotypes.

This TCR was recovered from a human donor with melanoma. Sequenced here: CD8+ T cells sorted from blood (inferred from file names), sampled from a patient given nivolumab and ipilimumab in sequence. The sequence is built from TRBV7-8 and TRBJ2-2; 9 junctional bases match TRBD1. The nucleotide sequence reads TGTGCCAGCAGCACGTGGACAGGGGCGACCGGGGAGCTGTTTTTT. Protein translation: CASSTWTGATGELFF.